These 6 T cell receptor beta chains came from one sample sequenced in a study of CD8 T cells in ankylosing spondylitis. TCRdb analysed the 5' RACE reads with MiXCR anew, one entry per CDR3 protein. The sample holds about 150,000 distinct CDR3 sequences, roughly an eighth seen once. The sequenced material came from blood, either unsorted or a sorted T cell fraction (not recorded which). The receptors here all came from a female donor with ankylosing spondylitis or in good health (not recorded which).

This clonotype showed up just a few times. This chain links TRBV6-5 with TRBJ1-1, with a possible D match to TRBD1 (5 bases). Per the germline V gene, CDR1 is MNHEY and CDR2 is SVGAGI. V was trimmed by 2 bases and J by 7 bases, leaving 14 bases between them. This CDR3 is 14 amino acids long. For the CDR3, the DNA is TGTGCCAGCAGTTACGGGTCGGGGACGGGTGAAGCTTTCTTT. Its translation is CASSYGSGTGEAFF.

This clonotype was counted at least ten times. The V gene is TRBV7-2, the J gene TRBJ2-5; D might be TRBD2 (5 bases). Trimming took off 3 bases at V and 5 bases at J, with 10 bases between the two ends. CDR3 size: 13 residues. CDR1 SGHTA and CDR2 FQGNSA come from the germline V gene. For the CDR3, the DNA is TGTGCCAGCAGCTTTGCGGGCCCGGAGACCCAGTACTTC. Its protein is CASSFAGPETQYF. Supplemented by reference TRBV7-2 and TRBJ2-5, the full variable domain reads GAGVSQSPSNKVTEKGKDVELRCDPISGHTALYWYRQSLGQGLEFLIYFQGNSAPDKSGLPSDRFSAERTGGSVSTLTIQRTQQEDSAVYLCASSFAGPETQYFGPGTRLLVL.

Ten or more counts support this clonotype. The chain links TRBV7-9 to TRBJ2-1; the match to TRBD2 covers 7 bases. Trimming cost V 5 bases and J 5 bases; bases outside gene matches: 6. Germline V gene sequence: CDR1 SEHNR, CDR2 FQNEAQ (reference sequence). The CDR3 contains 14 residues. CDR3 DNA sequence: TGTGCCAGCAGCAGTAGCCGGGGGGACAATGAGCAGTTCTTC. Protein sequence: CASSSSRGDNEQFF.

This clonotype occurred many times. V is TRBV5-1 and J is TRBJ1-1; D is unresolved. The CDR3 is made up of 14 amino acids. The ends were cut back, 3 bases at V and 3 bases at J, with 12 bases in the middle. Germline CDR1 SGHRS, CDR2 YFSETQ. The CDR3 bases are TGCGCCAGCAGCTCCTCGACCGAATACACTGAAGCTTTCTTT. This gives the protein CASSSSTEYTEAFF.

About this clonotype: Since a much larger clone is just one base distant, this may be a read error. The DNA for the CDR3 is TGTGCCAGCAGACGGCGGCAGGACAGACAGTCCTTTGCCTATGGCTACGCCTTC. Its translation: CASRRRQDRQSFAYGYAF. This chain uses TRBV28 with TRBJ1-2; D possibly corresponds to TRBD1 (6 bases). Germline CDR1 and CDR2: MDHEN and SYDVKM. The CDR3 has 18 residues.

The rearrangement joins TRBV20-1 to TRBJ2-7, with 11 nucleotides matching TRBD2. Looked up from germline, CDR1 is DFQATT and CDR2 is SNEGSKA (reference sequence). V lost 6 bases, J lost 1 base, and 14 bases stayed unmatched. CDR3 size: 17 residues. The CDR3 coding sequence is TGCAGTGCGCGGGGGCTAGCGGGGGGCGAATTTTCCTACGAGCAGTACTTC. This sequence encodes CSARGLAGGEFSYEQYF.